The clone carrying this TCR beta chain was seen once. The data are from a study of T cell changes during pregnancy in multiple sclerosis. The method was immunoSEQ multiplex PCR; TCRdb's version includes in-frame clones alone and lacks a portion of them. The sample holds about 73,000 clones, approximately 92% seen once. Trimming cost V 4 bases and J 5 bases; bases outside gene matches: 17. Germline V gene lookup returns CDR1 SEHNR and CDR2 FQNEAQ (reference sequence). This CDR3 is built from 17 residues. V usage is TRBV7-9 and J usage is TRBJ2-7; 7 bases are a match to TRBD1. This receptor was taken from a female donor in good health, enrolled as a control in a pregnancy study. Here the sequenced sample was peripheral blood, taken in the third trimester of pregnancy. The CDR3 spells CASSSTRTGPGINEQYF. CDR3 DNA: TGTGCCAGCAGCTCTACCCGGACAGGCCCCGGAATTAACGAGCAGTACTTC.